These 15 T cell receptor beta chains came from one sample sequenced in a study of blood T cell repertoires in COVID-19 (TCRdb year 2020). Libraries were prepared through the immunoSEQ multiplex PCR assay. TCRdb's version of the immuneACCESS table is confined to in-frame rearrangements and falls short of the full clone set. An unresolved V gene accounts for under half of the shortfall where checked; the remainder is of unknown origin. The sample records approximately 92,000 clones, 82% of which are singletons. Roughly 18% of the sample lies in the top ten. Source material: peripheral blood. Source of these receptors: a man older than 75 with acute or convalescent COVID-19.

The rearrangement uses TRBV5-1 and TRBJ2-5; tentatively, D is TRBD1 (5 bases). Germline CDR1 SGHRS, CDR2 YFSETQ. The CDR3 covers 13 residues. V was trimmed by 4 bases and J by 5 bases, leaving 12 bases between them. CDR3 DNA sequence: TGCGCCAGCAGCGCAGGGTGGTCGGAGACCCAGTACTTC. It yields the protein CASSAGWSETQYF.

The chain is built from TRBV5-1 and TRBJ1-1; D uncertain. In germline, CDR1 is SGHRS, CDR2 YFSETQ. The CDR3 covers 14 residues. V gave up 0 bases and J gave up 1 base, with 7 bases separating them. The CDR3 DNA reads TGCGCCAGCAGCTTGGCTCAGGCGAACACTGAAGCTTTCTTT. It specifies CASSLAQANTEAFF.

The chain links TRBV7-9 to TRBJ2-1; 8 bases align to TRBD1. The CDR3 is made up of 14 amino acids. Germline V gene sequence: CDR1 SEHNR, CDR2 FQNEAQ (reference sequence). J gave up 6 bases and V 1 base, and 2 bases lay outside the gene matches. The CDR3 DNA reads TGTGCCAGCAGCTTAGTTGGACAGGGCAATGAGCAGTTCTTC. It specifies CASSLVGQGNEQFF.

This chain joins TRBV12-3 or TRBV12-4 and TRBJ1-1; D unresolved. V was cut by 3 bases and J by 7 bases, with 12 bases left in between. The CDR3 runs to 13 residues. Written as DNA, the CDR3 is TGTGCCAGCAGTTTCTTCGTGGAGAATGAAGCTTTCTTT. This codes for CASSFFVENEAFF.

The chain employs TRBV9 and TRBJ1-1; the match to TRBD1 covers 10 bases. The CDR3 sequence is 14 residues long. J gave up 5 bases and V 3 bases, and 4 bases lay outside the gene matches. CDR1 and CDR2 (germline): SGDLS, YYNGEE. CDR3 DNA sequence: TGTGCCAGCAGCGGGGGACAGGGGAGTACTGAAGCTTTCTTT. Amino acid sequence: CASSGGQGSTEAFF.

This chain links TRBV5-4 with TRBJ2-2; 9 nucleotides match TRBD1. The CDR3 has 15 residues. V was pared by 4 bases and J by 6 bases, with 7 bases of the junction left unmatched. In germline, CDR1 is SGHNT, CDR2 YYREEE (reference sequence). The CDR3 protein is CASSPPGQGAGELFF. The CDR3 DNA reads as TGTGCCAGCAGCCCGCCGGGACAGGGTGCCGGGGAGCTGTTTTTT.

This rearrangement joins TRBV7-9 to TRBJ2-6, with D hard to call. V gave up 5 bases and J gave up 0 bases, with 8 bases separating them. This CDR3 has 15 residues. Germline V gene data show CDR1 as SEHNR and CDR2 as FQNEAQ (reference sequence). The CDR3 here is CASSPHSSGANVLTF. The DNA for the CDR3 is TGTGCCAGCAGCCCACACAGCTCTGGGGCCAACGTCCTGACTTTC.

This sequence joins TRBV19 and TRBJ1-5; TRBD1 is a possible D gene (5 bases). The CDR3 has 14 amino acids. CDR1 is LNHDA, CDR2 SQIVND, per germline (reference sequence). V shed 9 bases and J shed 3 bases, with 15 bases lying between them. CDR3 loop: CASNPQGSNQPQHF. The CDR3 DNA is TGTGCCAGCAACCCCCAGGGATCCAATCAGCCCCAGCATTTT.

The chain couples TRBV7-9 to TRBJ2-7; possibly TRBD1 for D (5 bases). Germline V lookup: CDR1 SEHNR, CDR2 FQNEAQ (reference sequence). CDR3 length: 12 amino acids. Trimming removed 4 bases from V and 5 bases from J, with 9 bases in between. The CDR3 DNA follows: TGTGCCAGCAGCTACGTCAGGGACGAGCAGTACTTC. Encoded protein: CASSYVRDEQYF.

The chain has TRBV2 and TRBJ2-5, with 8 bases that match TRBD1. J was trimmed by 2 bases and V by 10 bases; bases with no gene match: 6. The germline V gene has CDR1 SNHLY and CDR2 FYNNEI. The CDR3 has 13 residues. The CDR3 reads CATSRTGQETQYF. The CDR3 DNA reads as TGTGCCACTTCAAGGACAGGGCAAGAGACCCAGTACTTC.

This clone was counted at least ten times. The chain carries TRBV15 and TRBJ2-2; 9 nucleotides agree with TRBD2. The junction had 8 bases not matched to a gene; V was cut back by 5 bases and J by 4 bases. The CDR3 sequence is 16 residues long. Germline V lookup: CDR1 LNHNV, CDR2 YYDKDF (reference sequence). The CDR3 is CATSVPGLAGTGELFF. The CDR3, as DNA: TGTGCCACCAGCGTCCCGGGACTAGCAGGCACCGGGGAGCTGTTTTTT. Using reference TRBV15 and TRBJ2-2 for the parts outside the CDR3, the full variable domain is DAMVIQNPRYQVTQFGKPVTLSCSQTLNHNVMYWYQQKSSQAPKLLFHYYDKDFNNEADTPDNFQSRRPNTSFCFLDIRSPGLGDTAMYLCATSVPGLAGTGELFFGEGSRLTVL.

This clone was recorded only once. The V and J genes are TRBV27 and TRBJ2-2; 9 nucleotides agree with TRBD2. The CDR3 length is 17 residues. Germline V gene data show CDR1 as MNHEY and CDR2 as SMNVEV (reference sequence). The J segment lost 2 bases and the V segment lost 5 bases, leaving 9 bases of the junction unmatched. CDR3 in amino acids: CASSDRSGRPNTGELFF. CDR3 sequence (DNA): TGTGCCAGCAGTGATCGAAGCGGGAGGCCCAACACCGGGGAGCTGTTTTTT.

The chain recombines TRBV11-3 with TRBJ2-1, with 10 bases aligning to TRBD1. This CDR3 is 17 amino acids long. Germline CDR1 and CDR2: SGHNT and YENEEA. With V trimmed by 0 bases and J by 1 base, 3 bases remained unmatched. CDR3 DNA: TGTGCCAGCAGCTTAGAGGGACAGGGGAGGTCCTACAATGAGCAGTTCTTC. The encoded protein is CASSLEGQGRSYNEQFF.

Written as DNA, the CDR3 is TGTGCCAGCAGCCTAAGCCGTGTACAGGGGGTCACTGGGGCCAACGTCCTGACTTTC. As protein: CASSLSRVQGVTGANVLTF. The V call is TRBV7-2, the J call TRBJ2-6; 8 bases match TRBD1. CDR1 is SGHTA, CDR2 FQGNSA, per germline. The CDR3 has 19 amino acids. J was trimmed by 2 bases and V by 5 bases; bases with no gene match: 14.

This chain links TRBV19 with TRBJ2-1; 10 bases are shared with TRBD1. Trimming removed 5 bases from V and 9 bases from J; junction bases left unmatched: 13. This CDR3 comprises 16 residues. Germline-derived CDR1 and CDR2 are LNHDA and SQIVND (reference sequence). This CDR3 reads CASSDIRDRGQLEQFF. CDR3 bases: TGTGCCAGTAGTGACATCCGGGACAGGGGACAACTTGAGCAGTTCTTC.